Ten or more counts support the clone carrying this T cell receptor (beta chain). The antigen is undetermined. This specimen belongs to a study of CD8 T cells in ankylosing spondylitis. TCRdb re-derived calls from the 5' RACE reads in MiXCR, one entry per CDR3 protein. The sample contains 200,000 to 300,000 distinct CDR3 sequences, about 10% of which appear only once. Overall study results and limits: Existing reports had already noted some motif variants in reactive arthritis synovial fluid and blood.

Unmatched junction bases numbered 2, after V lost 6 bases and J lost 5 bases. CDR3 length: 14 residues. Germline V gene data show CDR1 as KGHSH and CDR2 as LQKENI. The source is a male donor with ankylosing spondylitis or in good health (not recorded which). This chain links TRBV18 with TRBJ2-2; 11 bases map to TRBD2. The sequenced sample consisted of blood, either unsorted or a sorted T cell fraction (not recorded which). CDR3 in DNA: TGTGCCAGCTCGGGGACTAGCGGAACCGGGGAGCTGTTTTTT. This translates into CASSGTSGTGELFF.